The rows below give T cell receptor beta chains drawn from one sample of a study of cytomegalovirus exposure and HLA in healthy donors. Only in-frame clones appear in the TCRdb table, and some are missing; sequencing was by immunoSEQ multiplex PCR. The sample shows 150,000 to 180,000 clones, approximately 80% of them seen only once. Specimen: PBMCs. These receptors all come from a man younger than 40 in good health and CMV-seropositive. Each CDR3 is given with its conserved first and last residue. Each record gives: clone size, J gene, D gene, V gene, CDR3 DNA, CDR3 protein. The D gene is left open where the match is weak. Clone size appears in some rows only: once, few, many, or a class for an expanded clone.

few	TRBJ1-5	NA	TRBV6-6	TGTGCCAGCCAGACAGAAAGCAATCAGCCCCAGCATTTT	CASQTESNQPQHF
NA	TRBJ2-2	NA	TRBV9	TGTGCCAGCAGCATGCAGGGTCACGGGGAGCTGTTTTTT	CASSMQGHGELFF
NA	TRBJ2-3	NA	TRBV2	TGTGCCAGCAGTGAAGCCCCGGGAAATACGCAGTATTTT	CASSEAPGNTQYF
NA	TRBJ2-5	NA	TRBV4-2	TGTGCCAGCAGCCAAGGAGGGATAGGGATTGATCAAGAGACCCAGTACTTC	CASSQGGIGIDQETQYF
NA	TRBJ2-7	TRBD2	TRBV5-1	TGCGCCAGCAGCTTCGCGGGAGGCCTCTACGAGCAGTACTTC	CASSFAGGLYEQYF
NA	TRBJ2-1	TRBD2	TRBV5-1	TGCGCCAGCAGCTTGGCCGGTTTAGCGGGAGGCAATGAGCAGTTCTTC	CASSLAGLAGGNEQFF
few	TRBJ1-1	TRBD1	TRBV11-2	TGTGCCAGCAGCTTAGCAGGGGGTAACACTGAAGCTTTCTTT	CASSLAGGNTEAFF
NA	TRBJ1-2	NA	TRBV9	TGTGCCAGCAGCGACCCAACAGGGTTAGGCTACACCTTC	CASSDPTGLGYTF
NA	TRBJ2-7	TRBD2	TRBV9	TGTGCCAGCAACCCTGGGGGTAGCGGGAGCTACGAGCAGTACTTC	CASNPGGSGSYEQYF
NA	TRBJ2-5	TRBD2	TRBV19	TGTGCCAGTAGTATTACGGGAGGGCGGGAGACCCAGTACTTC	CASSITGGRETQYF
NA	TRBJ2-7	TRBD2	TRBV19	TGTGCCAGTAGTATAGGGCCAGCGGGAGGATCGTACGAGCAGTACTTC	CASSIGPAGGSYEQYF
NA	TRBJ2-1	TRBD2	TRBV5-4	TGTGCCAGCAGCCAAGGCGCTAGCGGGACTTTGGATGAGCAGTTCTTC	CASSQGASGTLDEQFF
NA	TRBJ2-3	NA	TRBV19	TGTGCCAGTAGTATAACCGAAAACAGGGGGGGGATCACAGATACGCAGTATTTT	CASSITENRGGITDTQYF
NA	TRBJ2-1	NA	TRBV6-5	TGTGCCAGCAGTTATTGGTCCGGGAATGAGCAGTTCTTC	CASSYWSGNEQFF
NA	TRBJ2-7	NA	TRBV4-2	TGTGCCAGCAGCCAAGGAATTAGCTCCTACGAGCAGTACTTC	CASSQGISSYEQYF
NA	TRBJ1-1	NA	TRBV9	TGTGCCAGCAGCGTCTCAGGGGACACTGAAGCTTTCTTT	CASSVSGDTEAFF
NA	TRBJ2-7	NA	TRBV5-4	TGTGCCAGCAGCTTGGTTAGGTCAGGGGAACGGTTCGAGCAGTACTTC	CASSLVRSGERFEQYF
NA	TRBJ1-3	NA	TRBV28	TGTGCCAGCACGCCCGACAGCTCTGGAAACACCATATATTTT	CASTPDSSGNTIYF
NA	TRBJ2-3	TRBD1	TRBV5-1	TGCGCCAGCAGCTTGGCGACAGGGAAGAGCACAGATACGCAGTATTTT	CASSLATGKSTDTQYF
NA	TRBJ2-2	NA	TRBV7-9	TGTGCCAGCAGCTCCCCCACTGCCTCCGGGGAGCTGTTTTTT	CASSSPTASGELFF
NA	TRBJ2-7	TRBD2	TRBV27	TGTGCCAGCAGTTTAGTAAGCGGGGGGGACTCCTACGAGCAGTACTTC	CASSLVSGGDSYEQYF
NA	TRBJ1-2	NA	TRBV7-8	TGTGCCAGCAGCTTAGCCCAGGGGCTGAATGGCTACACCTTC	CASSLAQGLNGYTF
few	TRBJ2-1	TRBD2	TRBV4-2	TGTGCCAGCAGCCAAGTGGCTAGCGGCCATGAGCAGTTCTTC	CASSQVASGHEQFF
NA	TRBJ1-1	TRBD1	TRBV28	TGTGCCAGCAGTAACCGGGACAGGGGGCTGAGAACTGAAGCTTTCTTT	CASSNRDRGLRTEAFF
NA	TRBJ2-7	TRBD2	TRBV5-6	TGTGCCAGCAGTTTGGTCCCTCGAGCGGGAGCCTACGAGCAGTACTTC	CASSLVPRAGAYEQYF
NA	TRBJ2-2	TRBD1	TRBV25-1	TGTGCCAGCAGTGCGGACAGGATCAAGCCCGGGGAGCTGTTTTTT	CASSADRIKPGELFF
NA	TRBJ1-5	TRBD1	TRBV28	TGTGCCAGCAGTTTAAAGCACACAGGGGCAAATCAGCCCCAGCATTTT	CASSLKHTGANQPQHF
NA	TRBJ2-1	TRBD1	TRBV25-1	TGTGCCAGCAGACAGGGGTTGGGTGAGCAGTTCTTC	CASRQGLGEQFF
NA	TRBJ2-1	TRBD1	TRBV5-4	TGTGCCAGCAGCAACGGACAGGCCAATGAGCAGTTCTTC	CASSNGQANEQFF
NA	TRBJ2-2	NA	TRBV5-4	TGTGCCAGCAGCGTACAAAACACCGGGGAGCTGTTTTTT	CASSVQNTGELFF
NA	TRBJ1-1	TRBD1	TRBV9	TGTGCCAGCAATCGGCTCGGGACAGCGAACACTGAAGCTTTCTTT	CASNRLGTANTEAFF
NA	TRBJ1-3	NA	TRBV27	TGTGCCAGCAGTTTACGGGGGGGAGCTGGAAACACCATATATTTT	CASSLRGGAGNTIYF
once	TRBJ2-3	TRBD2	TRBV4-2	TGTGCCAGCAGCCAAGAAGGACTAGCGGGAACATCTGCGTGGGACACAGATACGCAGTATTTT	CASSQEGLAGTSAWDTDTQYF
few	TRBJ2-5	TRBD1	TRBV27	TGTGCCAGCAGTTTTCAGGGGGTCCAAGAGACCCAGTACTTC	CASSFQGVQETQYF
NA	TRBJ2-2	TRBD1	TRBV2	TGTGCCAGCAGCCCTACCGGGACAGCGACCGGGGAGCTGTTTTTT	CASSPTGTATGELFF
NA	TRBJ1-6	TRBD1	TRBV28	TGTGCCAGCAGCCCCACAGGGGGACTACACTTT	CASSPTGGLHF
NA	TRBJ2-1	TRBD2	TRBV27	TGTGCCAGCAGATACCTAGCGGGATCGGAGAATGAGCAGTTCTTC	CASRYLAGSENEQFF
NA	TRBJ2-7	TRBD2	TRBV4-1	TGCGCCAGCAGCCAAACTCTAGCGGGAGTTCGCGAGCAGTACTTC	CASSQTLAGVREQYF
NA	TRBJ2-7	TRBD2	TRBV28	TGTGCCAGCACCCTATCGGCGGGAGGCCTTAACGAGCAGTACTTC	CASTLSAGGLNEQYF
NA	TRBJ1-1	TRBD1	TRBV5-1	TGCGCCAGCAGCCGGGCCGGGACAGGGGGATACACTGAAGCTTTCTTT	CASSRAGTGGYTEAFF
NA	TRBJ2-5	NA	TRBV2	TGTGCCAGCAGCGACAGTTTCCGAGAGACCCAGTACTTC	CASSDSFRETQYF
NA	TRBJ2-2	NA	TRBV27	TGTGCCAGCAGGCCGGACACCGCAAACACCGGGGAGCTGTTTTTT	CASRPDTANTGELFF
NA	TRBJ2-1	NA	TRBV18	TGTGCCAGCTCACCCCCCGTCCGCGTTCAAAATGAGCAGTTCTTC	CASSPPVRVQNEQFF
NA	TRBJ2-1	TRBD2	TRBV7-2	TGTGCCAGCAGCCCATCTAGCGGGAGCGCCTACAATGAGCAGTTCTTC	CASSPSSGSAYNEQFF